Following are 10 T cell receptor beta chains from one sample sequenced in a study of long-term antiretroviral therapy in people with HIV. Researchers ran immunoSEQ v3.0 at survey level. Here immunoSEQ multiplex PCR was the method, and the copy in TCRdb shows in-frame clones only, minus some. The repertoire has roughly 38,000 clones, 80% of them found once; the top ten carry around 5.8%. The sequencing here drew on unsorted PBMCs, taken 3.4 years after starting antiretroviral therapy. All receptors derive from a man aged 25-40 years with HIV.

CDR3 nucleotide sequence: TGTGCCAGCAGTAAGAGGCAGGCCGCTAGGTATGGCTACACCTTC. This translates into CASSKRQAARYGYTF. This sequence joins TRBV7-9 and TRBJ1-2; D remains ambiguous. Germline assignment: CDR1 SEHNR and CDR2 FQNEAQ (reference sequence). The CDR3 has 15 amino acids. The V gene lost 6 bases and the J gene lost 5 bases, with 19 bases spanning the gap.

The gene calls are TRBV7-2 and TRBJ1-1; D possibly corresponds to TRBD1 (6 bases). This CDR3 is built from 13 residues. Per the germline V gene, CDR1 is SGHTA and CDR2 is FQGNSA. With 4 bases removed from V and 1 base from J, the gap between germline ends came to 7 bases. CDR3 in amino acids: CASSWGQNTEAFF. DNA for the CDR3: TGTGCCAGCAGCTGGGGACAGAACACTGAAGCTTTCTTT.

The chain carries TRBV28 and TRBJ1-5; D is undetermined. The CDR3 totals 14 residues. Germline values: CDR1 MDHEN, CDR2 SYDVKM. Trimming took off 4 bases at V and 7 bases at J, with 14 bases between the two ends. DNA of the CDR3: TGTGCCAGCAGTTCCCCCGGGAGATTCCAGCCCCAGCATTTT. Protein: CASSSPGRFQPQHF.

The chain recombines TRBV14 with TRBJ2-2, with 7 positions matching TRBD2. The CDR3 has 13 amino acids. The germline V gene has CDR1 SGHDN and CDR2 FVKESK. With 5 bases clipped from V and 5 bases from J, the junction kept 2 bases outside the gene matches. CDR3 sequence reads: CASSWTRTGELFF. CDR3 DNA sequence: TGTGCCAGCAGCTGGACTAGAACCGGGGAGCTGTTTTTT. Looking up the rest from reference TRBV14 and TRBJ2-2 gives the full variable domain: EAGVTQFPSHSVIEKGQTVTLRCDPISGHDNLYWYRRVMGKEIKFLLHFVKESKQDESGMPNNRFLAERTGGTYSTLKVQPAELEDSGVYFCASSWTRTGELFFGEGSRLTVL.

The chain has TRBV5-6 and TRBJ1-1, with unresolved D. V lost 1 base to trimming and J lost 4 bases, with 14 bases between them. CDR3 length: 15 amino acids. The V gene's germline CDR1 is SGHDT and CDR2 YYEEEE. The CDR3, as DNA: TGTGCCAGCAGCTTGCAAGGGTCCAAAATCACTGAAGCTTTCTTT. It specifies CASSLQGSKITEAFF.

J is TRBJ2-6 and V is TRBV19; no clear D. Per germline, CDR1 LNHDA and CDR2 SQIVND (reference sequence). Trimming pared 5 bases from V and 0 bases from J, leaving 8 bases between. CDR3 size: 15 residues. The CDR3 is CASSGISSGANVLTF. CDR3 DNA sequence: TGTGCCAGTAGTGGGATCAGCTCTGGGGCCAACGTCCTGACTTTC. The full variable domain, rest sourced from reference TRBV19 and TRBJ2-6, is DGGITQSPKYLFRKEGQNVTLSCEQNLNHDAMYWYRQDPGQGLRLIYYSQIVNDFQKGDIAEGYSVSREKKESFPLTVTSAQKNPTAFYLCASSGISSGANVLTFGAGSRLTVL.

In this sample, this clone turned up once. The rearrangement uses TRBV5-6 and TRBJ1-1; D is uncertain. CDR3 length: 14 residues. Germline loops: CDR1 SGHDT, CDR2 YYEEEE. The ends were cut back, 1 base at V and 4 bases at J, with 11 bases in the middle. In DNA, the CDR3 is TGTGCCAGCAGCTTGAGAAGTACCGGCACTGAAGCTTTCTTT. Its protein is CASSLRSTGTEAFF.

This clone was seen a few times. The V gene is TRBV19, the J gene TRBJ1-1; 7 nucleotides match TRBD1. CDR1 and CDR2 (germline): LNHDA, SQIVND (reference sequence). V shed 7 bases and J 4 bases; nucleotides not matched to a gene: 6. The CDR3 runs 13 residues. CDR3 bases: TGTGCCAGTAAATCAGACAGGGTCACTGAAGCTTTCTTT. Its protein is CASKSDRVTEAFF.

This chain connects TRBV19 to TRBJ2-7; D is undetermined. The germline V gene has CDR1 LNHDA and CDR2 SQIVND (reference sequence). With 5 bases removed from V and 4 bases from J, the gap between germline ends came to 12 bases. The CDR3 is 13 residues long. Here the CDR3 DNA reads TGTGCCAGTAGTGCAGGCCCCCCTTACGAGCAGTACTTC. This gives the protein CASSAGPPYEQYF.

This chain's CDR3 is CASSFNSYEQYF. In nucleotides, the CDR3 is TGTGCCAGCAGCTTCAACTCCTACGAGCAGTACTTC. The chain has TRBV5-6 and TRBJ2-7, with no clear D. Trimming stripped 2 bases from V and 0 bases from J, with 3 bases between. CDR3 length: 12 amino acids. Germline V CDR1 and CDR2: SGHDT, YYEEEE.